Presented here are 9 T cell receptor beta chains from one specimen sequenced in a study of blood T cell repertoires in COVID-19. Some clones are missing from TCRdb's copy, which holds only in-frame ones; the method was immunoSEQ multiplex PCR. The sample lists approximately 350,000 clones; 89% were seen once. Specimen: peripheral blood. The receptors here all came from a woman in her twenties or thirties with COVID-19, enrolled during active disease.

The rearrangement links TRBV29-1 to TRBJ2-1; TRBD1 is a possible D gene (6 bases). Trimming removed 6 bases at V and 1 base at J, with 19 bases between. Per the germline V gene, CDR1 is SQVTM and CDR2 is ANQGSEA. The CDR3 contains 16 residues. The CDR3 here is CSVTGFNPRSYNEQFF. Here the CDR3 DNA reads TGCAGCGTAACAGGGTTCAACCCCAGGTCCTACAATGAGCAGTTCTTC.

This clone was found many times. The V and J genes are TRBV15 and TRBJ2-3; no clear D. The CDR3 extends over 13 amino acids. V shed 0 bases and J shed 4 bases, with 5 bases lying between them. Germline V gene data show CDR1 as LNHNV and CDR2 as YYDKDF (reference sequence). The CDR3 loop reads CATSRDRADTQYF. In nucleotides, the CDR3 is TGTGCCACCAGCAGAGATCGAGCAGATACGCAGTATTTT.

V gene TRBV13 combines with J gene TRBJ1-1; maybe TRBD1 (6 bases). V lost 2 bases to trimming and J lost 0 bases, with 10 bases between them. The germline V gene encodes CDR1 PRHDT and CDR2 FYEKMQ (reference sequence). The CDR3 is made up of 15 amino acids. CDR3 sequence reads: CASSLNRALNTEAFF. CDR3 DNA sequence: TGTGCCAGCAGCTTAAACAGGGCTCTGAACACTGAAGCTTTCTTT.

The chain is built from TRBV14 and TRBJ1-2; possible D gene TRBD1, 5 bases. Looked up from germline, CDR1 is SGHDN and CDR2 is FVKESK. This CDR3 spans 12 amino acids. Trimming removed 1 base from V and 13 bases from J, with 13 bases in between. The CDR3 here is CASSQVPGGTTF. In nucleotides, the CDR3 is TGTGCCAGCAGCCAAGTGCCGGGAGGGACCACCTTC.

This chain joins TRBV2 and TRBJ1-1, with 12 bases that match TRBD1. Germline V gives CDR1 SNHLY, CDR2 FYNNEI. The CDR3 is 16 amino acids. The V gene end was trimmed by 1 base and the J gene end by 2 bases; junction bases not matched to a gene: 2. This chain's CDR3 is CASSEEGTGGNTEAFF. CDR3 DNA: TGTGCCAGCAGTGAAGAGGGGACAGGGGGCAACACTGAAGCTTTCTTT.

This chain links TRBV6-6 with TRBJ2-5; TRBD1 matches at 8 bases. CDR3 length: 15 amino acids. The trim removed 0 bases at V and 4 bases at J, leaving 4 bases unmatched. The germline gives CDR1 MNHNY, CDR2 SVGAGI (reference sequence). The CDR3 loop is CASSYSGQVGETQYF. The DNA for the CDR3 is TGTGCCAGCAGTTACTCGGGACAGGTGGGAGAGACCCAGTACTTC.

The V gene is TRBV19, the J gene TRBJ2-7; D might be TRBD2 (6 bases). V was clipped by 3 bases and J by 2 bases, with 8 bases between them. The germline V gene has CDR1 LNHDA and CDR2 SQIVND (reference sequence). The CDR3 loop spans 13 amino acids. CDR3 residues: CASSMWGAYEQYF. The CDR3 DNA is TGTGCCAGTAGTATGTGGGGGGCCTACGAGCAGTACTTC.

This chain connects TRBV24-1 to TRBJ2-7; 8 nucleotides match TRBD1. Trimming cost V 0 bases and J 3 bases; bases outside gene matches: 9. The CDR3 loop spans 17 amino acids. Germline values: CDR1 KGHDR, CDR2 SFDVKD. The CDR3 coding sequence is TGTGCCACCAGTGATTTGCGGTTCTCAGGGGGCCTCTACGAGCAGTACGTC. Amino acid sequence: CATSDLRFSGGLYEQYV.

The CDR3 sequence: CASSIGQGIETQYF. CDR3 DNA: TGTGCCAGTAGTATAGGTCAGGGAATAGAGACCCAGTACTTC. V gene TRBV19 combines with J gene TRBJ2-5, with a tentative D call TRBD1 (5 bases). CDR1 is LNHDA, CDR2 SQIVND, per germline (reference sequence). The CDR3 is 14 amino acids. Deletions cut 1 base from V and 4 bases from J, with 10 bases between.